This T cell receptor (beta chain) was sequenced for a study of CD8+ T cells in alopecia areata. General study results and limits: Mice showed TCR sharing more clearly than patients did, possibly owing to HLA. Compared with normal scalp, lesional scalp had higher clonality and more expanded CD8+ clones.

A few counts support this clone. Its cognate antigen is unknown. Obtained from alopecia areata patients were lesional scalp punch biopsies along with peripheral blood. Researchers picked out CD4+ and CD8+ T cells from PBMCs by sorting. Per the germline V gene, CDR1 is MNHNS and CDR2 is SASEGT. The CDR3 is made up of 17 amino acids. V lost 3 bases and J lost 3, with 20 bases in between. Extracted RNA was reverse transcribed, and the resulting cDNA served as sequencing template. Produced via immunoSEQ multiplex PCR; TCRdb's table is partial and in-frame only. This table holds under 30,000 clones, 40% to 60% found once.

This sequence was found in a human donor with alopecia areata. Sequencing was carried out using NKG2D-high CD8+ T cells sorted from blood. This sequence joins TRBV6-1 and TRBJ2-5, with a possible D match to TRBD1 (5 bases). The DNA of the CDR3 is TGTGCCAGCAGTGATGGGGCTCACAGGAGATTCAAAGAGACCCAGTACTTC. Translation gives CASSDGAHRRFKETQYF.